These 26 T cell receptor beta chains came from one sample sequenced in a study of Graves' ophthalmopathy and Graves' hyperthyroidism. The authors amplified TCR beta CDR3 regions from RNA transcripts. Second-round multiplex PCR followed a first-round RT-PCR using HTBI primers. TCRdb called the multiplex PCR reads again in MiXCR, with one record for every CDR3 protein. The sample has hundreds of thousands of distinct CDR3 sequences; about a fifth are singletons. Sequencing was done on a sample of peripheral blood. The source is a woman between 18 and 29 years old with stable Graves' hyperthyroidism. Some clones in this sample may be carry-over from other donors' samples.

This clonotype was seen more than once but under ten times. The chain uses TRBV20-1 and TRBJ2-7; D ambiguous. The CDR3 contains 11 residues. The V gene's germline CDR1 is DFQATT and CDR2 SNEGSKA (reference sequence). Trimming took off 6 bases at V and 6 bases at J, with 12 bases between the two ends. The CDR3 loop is CSARKGLEQYF. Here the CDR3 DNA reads TGCAGTGCCCGGAAAGGTCTCGAGCAGTACTTC.

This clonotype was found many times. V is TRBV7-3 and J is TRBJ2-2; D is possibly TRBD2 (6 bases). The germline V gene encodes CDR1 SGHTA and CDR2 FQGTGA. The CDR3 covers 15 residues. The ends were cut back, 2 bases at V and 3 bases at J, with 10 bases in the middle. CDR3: CASSLFSGDTGELFF. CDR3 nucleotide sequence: TGTGCCAGCAGCTTATTTTCGGGAGACACCGGGGAGCTGTTTTTT. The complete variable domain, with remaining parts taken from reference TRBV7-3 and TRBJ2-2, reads GAGVSQTPSNKVTEKGKYVELRCDPISGHTALYWYRQSLGQGPEFLIYFQGTGAADDSGLPNDRFFAVRPEGSVSTLKIQRTERGDSAVYLCASSLFSGDTGELFFGEGSRLTVL.

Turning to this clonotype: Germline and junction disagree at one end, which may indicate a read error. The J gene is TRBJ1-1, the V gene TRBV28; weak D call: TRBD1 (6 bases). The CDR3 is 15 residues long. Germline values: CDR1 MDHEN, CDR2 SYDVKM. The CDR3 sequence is CASSSPGESNTEAFF. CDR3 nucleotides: TGTGCCAGCAGTTCTCCAGGGGAATCGAACACTGAAGCCTTCTTT.

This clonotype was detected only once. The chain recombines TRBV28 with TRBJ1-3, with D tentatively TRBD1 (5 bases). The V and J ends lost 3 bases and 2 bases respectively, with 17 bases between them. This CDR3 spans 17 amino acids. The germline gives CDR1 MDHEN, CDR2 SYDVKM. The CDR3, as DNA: TGTGCCAGCAGTTTGGGGGTGGGGTACCTAGCTGGAAACACCATATATTTT. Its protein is CASSLGVGYLAGNTIYF.

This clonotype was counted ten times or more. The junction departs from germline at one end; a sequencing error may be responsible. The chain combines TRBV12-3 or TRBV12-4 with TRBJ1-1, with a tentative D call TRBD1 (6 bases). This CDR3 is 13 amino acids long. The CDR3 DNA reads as TGTGCCAGCAGCTTAGCAGGGGACACTGAAGCTTTCTTT. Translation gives CASSLAGDTEAFF.

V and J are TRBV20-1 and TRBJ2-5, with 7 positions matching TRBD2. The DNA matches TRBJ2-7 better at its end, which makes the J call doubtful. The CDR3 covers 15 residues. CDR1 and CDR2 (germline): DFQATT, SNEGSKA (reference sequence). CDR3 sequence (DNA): TGCAGTGCTAGAGATCAGAGCGGGATGGTCTACGAGCAGTACTTC. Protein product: CSARDQSGMVYEQYF.

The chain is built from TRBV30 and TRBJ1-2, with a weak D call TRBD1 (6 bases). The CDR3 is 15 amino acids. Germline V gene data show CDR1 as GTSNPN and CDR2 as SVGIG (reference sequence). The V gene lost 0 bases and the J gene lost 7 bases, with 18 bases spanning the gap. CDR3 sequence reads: CAWSVPEGGILGYTF. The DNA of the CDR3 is TGTGCCTGGAGTGTACCCGAGGGGGGTATCCTTGGCTACACCTTC.

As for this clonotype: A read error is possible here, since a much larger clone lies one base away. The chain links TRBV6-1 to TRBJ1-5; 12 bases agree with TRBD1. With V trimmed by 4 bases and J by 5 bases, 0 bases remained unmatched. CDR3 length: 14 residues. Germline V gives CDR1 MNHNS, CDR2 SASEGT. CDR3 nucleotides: TGTGCCAGCAGTGGGGACAGGGGGCATCAGCCCCAGCATTTT. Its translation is CASSGDRGHQPQHF.

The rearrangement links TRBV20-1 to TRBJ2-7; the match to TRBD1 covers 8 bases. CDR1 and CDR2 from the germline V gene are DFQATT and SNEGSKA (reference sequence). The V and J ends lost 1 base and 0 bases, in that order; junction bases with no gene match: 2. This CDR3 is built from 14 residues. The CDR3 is CSARGTGISYEQYF. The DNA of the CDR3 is TGCAGTGCTAGAGGGACAGGGATCTCCTACGAGCAGTACTTC.

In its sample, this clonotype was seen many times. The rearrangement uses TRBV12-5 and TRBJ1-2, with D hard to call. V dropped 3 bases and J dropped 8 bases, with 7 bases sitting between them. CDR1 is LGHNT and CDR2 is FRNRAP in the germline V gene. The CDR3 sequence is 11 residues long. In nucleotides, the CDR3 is TGTGCTAGTGGTTTACTAGGCGGCTACACCTTC. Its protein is CASGLLGGYTF.

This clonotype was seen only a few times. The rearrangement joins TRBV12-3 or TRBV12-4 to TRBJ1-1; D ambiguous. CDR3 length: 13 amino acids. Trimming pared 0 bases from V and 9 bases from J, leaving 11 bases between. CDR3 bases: TGTGCCAGCAGTTTAGCGCCTGGGCTAAAAGCTTTCTTT. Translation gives CASSLAPGLKAFF.

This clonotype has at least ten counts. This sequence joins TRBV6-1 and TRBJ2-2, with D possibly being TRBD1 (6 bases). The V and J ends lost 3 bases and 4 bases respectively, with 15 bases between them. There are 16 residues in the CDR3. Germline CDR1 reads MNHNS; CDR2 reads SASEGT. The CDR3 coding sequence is TGTGCCAGCAGTGACGCCGGGACAAAATCCACCGGGGAGCTGTTTTTT. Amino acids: CASSDAGTKSTGELFF.

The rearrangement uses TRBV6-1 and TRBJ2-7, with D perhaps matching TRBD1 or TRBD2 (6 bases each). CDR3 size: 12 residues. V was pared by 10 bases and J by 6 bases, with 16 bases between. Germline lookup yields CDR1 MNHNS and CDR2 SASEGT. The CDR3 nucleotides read TGTGCCACCACGGGGGCGAAGCGCGAGCAGTACTTC. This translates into CATTGAKREQYF.

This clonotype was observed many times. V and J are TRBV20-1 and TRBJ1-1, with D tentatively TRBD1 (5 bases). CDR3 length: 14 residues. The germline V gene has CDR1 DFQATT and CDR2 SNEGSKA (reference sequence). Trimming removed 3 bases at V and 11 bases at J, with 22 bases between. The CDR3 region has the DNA TGCAGTGCTAGTTGGCCAGGGCGGGGGATGGGGGCTTTCTTT. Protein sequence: CSASWPGRGMGAFF.

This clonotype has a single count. The DNA for the CDR3 is TGCAGTGCCGCCGGGACAGGGGAGGGAGAGCAGTACTTC. It is translated as CSAAGTGEGEQYF. The chain employs TRBV20-1 and TRBJ2-7; 10 bases line up with TRBD1. The V and J ends lost 6 bases and 7 bases, in that order; junction bases with no gene match: 9. Per germline, CDR1 DFQATT and CDR2 SNEGSKA (reference sequence). CDR3 size: 13 residues.

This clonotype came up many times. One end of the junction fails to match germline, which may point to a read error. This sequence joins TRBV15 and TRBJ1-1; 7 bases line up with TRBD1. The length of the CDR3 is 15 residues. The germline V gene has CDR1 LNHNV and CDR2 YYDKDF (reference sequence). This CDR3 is CATSLGQDSNTEAFF. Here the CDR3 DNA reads TGTGCCACGAGCCTCGGACAGGACTCGAACACTGAAGCCTTCTTT.

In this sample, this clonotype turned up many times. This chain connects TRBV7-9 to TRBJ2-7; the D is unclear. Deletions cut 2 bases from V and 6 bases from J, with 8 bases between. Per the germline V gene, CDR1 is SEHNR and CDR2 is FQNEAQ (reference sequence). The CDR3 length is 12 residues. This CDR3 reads CASSLTMLEQYF. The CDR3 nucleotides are TGTGCCAGCAGCTTAACCATGCTCGAGCAGTACTTC.

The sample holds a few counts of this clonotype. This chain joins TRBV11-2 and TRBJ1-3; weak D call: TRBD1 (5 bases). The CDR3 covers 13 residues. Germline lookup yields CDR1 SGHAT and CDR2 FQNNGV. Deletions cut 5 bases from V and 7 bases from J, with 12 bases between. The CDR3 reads CASSPWEGNTIYF. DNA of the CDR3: TGTGCCAGCAGCCCCTGGGAGGGGAACACCATATATTTT. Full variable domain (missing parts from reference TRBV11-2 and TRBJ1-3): EAGVAQSPRYKIIEKRQSVAFWCNPISGHATLYWYQQILGQGPKLLIQFQNNGVVDDSQLPKDRFSAERLKGVDSTLKIQPAKLEDSAVYLCASSPWEGNTIYFGEGSWLTVV.

The CDR3 DNA sequence: TGCAGCGTTGATGACAAAAGTGGCGGAGAGACCCAGTACTTC. Encoded protein: CSVDDKSGGETQYF. The V call is TRBV29-1, the J call TRBJ2-5, with D hard to call. With 3 bases removed from V and 4 bases from J, the gap between germline ends came to 15 bases. Germline lookup yields CDR1 SQVTM and CDR2 ANQGSEA. The CDR3 spans 14 residues.

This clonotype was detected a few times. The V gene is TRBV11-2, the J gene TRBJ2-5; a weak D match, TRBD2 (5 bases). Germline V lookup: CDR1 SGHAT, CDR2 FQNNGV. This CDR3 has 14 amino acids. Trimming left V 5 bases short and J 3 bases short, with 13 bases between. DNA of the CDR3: TGTGCCAGCAGCGGCACGGGATCAAAAGAGACCCAGTACTTC. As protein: CASSGTGSKETQYF.

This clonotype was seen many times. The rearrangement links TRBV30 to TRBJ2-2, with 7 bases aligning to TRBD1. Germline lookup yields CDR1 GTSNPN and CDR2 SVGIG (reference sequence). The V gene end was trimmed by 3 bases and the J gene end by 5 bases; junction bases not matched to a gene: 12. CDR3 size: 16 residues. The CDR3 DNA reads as TGTGCCTGGAGCCCCGTTCAGGGGGTCTGGACCGGGGAGCTGTTTTTT. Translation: CAWSPVQGVWTGELFF.

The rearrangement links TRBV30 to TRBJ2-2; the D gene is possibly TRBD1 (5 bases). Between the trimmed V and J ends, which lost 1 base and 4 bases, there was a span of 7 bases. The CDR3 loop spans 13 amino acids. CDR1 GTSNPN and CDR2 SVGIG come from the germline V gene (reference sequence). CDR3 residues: CAWSAQGTGELFF. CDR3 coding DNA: TGTGCCTGGAGTGCTCAGGGCACCGGGGAGCTGTTTTTT.

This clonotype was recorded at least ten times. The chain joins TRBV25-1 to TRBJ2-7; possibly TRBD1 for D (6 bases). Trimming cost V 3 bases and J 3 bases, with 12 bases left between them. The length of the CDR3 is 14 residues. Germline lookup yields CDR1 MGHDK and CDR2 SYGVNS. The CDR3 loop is CASSDPGTHYEQYF. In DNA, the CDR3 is TGTGCCAGCAGTGATCCCGGGACACACTACGAGCAGTACTTC.

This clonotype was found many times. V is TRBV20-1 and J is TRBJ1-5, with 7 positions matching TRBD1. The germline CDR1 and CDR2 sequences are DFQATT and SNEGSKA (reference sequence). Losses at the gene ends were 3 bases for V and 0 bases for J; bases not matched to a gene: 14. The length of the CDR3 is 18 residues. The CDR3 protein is CSASSFGTEIDSNQPQHF. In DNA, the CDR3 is TGCAGTGCTAGTTCATTTGGGACAGAGATCGATAGCAATCAGCCCCAGCATTTT.

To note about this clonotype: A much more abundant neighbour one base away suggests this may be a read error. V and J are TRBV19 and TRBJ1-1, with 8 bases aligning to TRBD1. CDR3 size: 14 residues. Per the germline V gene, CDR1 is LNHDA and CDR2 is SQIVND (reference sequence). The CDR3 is CASMRTGTNTEACF. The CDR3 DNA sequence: TGTGCCAGTATGCGGACAGGGACTAACACTGAAGCTTGCTTT.

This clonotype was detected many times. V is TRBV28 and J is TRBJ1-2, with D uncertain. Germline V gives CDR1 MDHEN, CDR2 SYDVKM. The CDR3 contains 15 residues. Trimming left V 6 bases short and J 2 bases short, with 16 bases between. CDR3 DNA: TGTGCCAGCAGCTCGACCGGTTATGGGAACTATGGCTACACCTTC. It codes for CASSSTGYGNYGYTF.